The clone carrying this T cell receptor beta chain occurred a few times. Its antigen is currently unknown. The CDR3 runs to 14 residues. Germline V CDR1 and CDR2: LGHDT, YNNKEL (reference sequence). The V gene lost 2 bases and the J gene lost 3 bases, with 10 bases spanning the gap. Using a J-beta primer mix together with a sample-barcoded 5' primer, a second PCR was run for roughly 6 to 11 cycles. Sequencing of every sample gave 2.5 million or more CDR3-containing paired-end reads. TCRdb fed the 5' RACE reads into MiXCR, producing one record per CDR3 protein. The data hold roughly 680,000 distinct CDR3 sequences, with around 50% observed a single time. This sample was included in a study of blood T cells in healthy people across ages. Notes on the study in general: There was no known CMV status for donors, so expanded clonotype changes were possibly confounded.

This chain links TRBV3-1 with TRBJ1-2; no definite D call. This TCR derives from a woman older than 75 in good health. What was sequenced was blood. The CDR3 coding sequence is TGTGCCAGCAGCCAAAAGTCGGGATACTATGGCTACACCTTC. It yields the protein CASSQKSGYYGYTF.